The 26 T cell receptor beta chains in this list originate from one sample, sequenced in a study of blood T cell repertoires in COVID-19. Sequencing used immunoSEQ multiplex PCR; TCRdb keeps in-frame clones, though not all of them. This sample has more than 250,000 clones, with around 86% found just once. Sequences were obtained from peripheral blood. The receptors derive from a man aged 45 to 65 with active or convalescent COVID-19.

The chain uses TRBV29-1 and TRBJ2-5; 7 bases line up with TRBD2. The trim removed 6 bases at V and 3 bases at J, leaving 7 bases unmatched. There are 13 residues in the CDR3. The germline V gene encodes CDR1 SQVTM and CDR2 ANQGSEA. The chain's CDR3 is CSVSSGNKETQYF. For the CDR3, the DNA is TGCAGCGTGTCTAGCGGAAATAAAGAGACCCAGTACTTC.

The J gene is TRBJ1-1, the V gene TRBV5-1; 8 nucleotides line up with TRBD1. CDR1 and CDR2 (germline): SGHRS, YFSETQ. CDR3 length: 14 residues. V shed 4 bases and J 12 bases; nucleotides not matched to a gene: 14. The CDR3 DNA follows: TGCGCCAGCAGCCAGGGACCTCCGACAGGGGTTTCTTTCTTT. Its translation is CASSQGPPTGVSFF. Full variable domain (missing parts from reference TRBV5-1 and TRBJ1-1): KAGVTQTPRYLIKTRGQQVTLSCSPISGHRSVSWYQQTPGQGLQFLFEYFSETQRNKGNFPGRFSGRQFSNSRSEMNVSTLELGDSALYLCASSQGPPTGVSFFGQGTRLTVV.

V and J are TRBV28 and TRBJ1-5; 7 bases fit TRBD1. The germline V gene encodes CDR1 MDHEN and CDR2 SYDVKM. The CDR3 is 17 amino acids. The V segment lost 2 bases and the J segment 6 bases; nucleotides outside the gene matches: 13. The CDR3: CASSLGREKSGGQPQHF. The CDR3 DNA reads TGTGCCAGCAGTTTAGGACGTGAAAAATCAGGGGGTCAGCCCCAGCATTTT.

The genes are TRBV2 and TRBJ2-4; TRBD1 agrees at 8 bases. This CDR3 contains 14 residues. From germline, CDR1 is SNHLY and CDR2 FYNNEI. J lost 7 bases, V lost 3 bases, and 5 bases had no gene match. The CDR3 protein is CASSEAQGVNIQYF. The CDR3 DNA is TGTGCCAGCAGTGAGGCACAGGGGGTCAACATTCAGTACTTC.

The chain joins TRBV24-1 to TRBJ1-1, with 7 positions matching TRBD1. Germline CDR1 reads KGHDR; CDR2 reads SFDVKD. Trimming removed 2 bases from V and 7 bases from J; junction bases left unmatched: 9. CDR3 length: 15 amino acids. This CDR3 is CATSDSPDRDDEAFF. Here the CDR3 DNA reads TGTGCCACCAGTGATTCACCTGACAGGGACGATGAAGCTTTCTTT.

The chain recombines TRBV27 with TRBJ2-3, with TRBD2 identical over 9 bases. V lost 8 bases, J lost 6 bases, and 12 bases stayed unmatched. Germline CDR1 is MNHEY and CDR2 is SMNVEV (reference sequence). The CDR3 covers 15 residues. The CDR3 DNA reads as TGTGCCAGCCAAAGCACTAGCGGGCCCTGGGATACGCAGTATTTT. Translating it yields CASQSTSGPWDTQYF.

V is TRBV29-1 and J is TRBJ1-1; D might be TRBD1 (5 bases). Germline CDR1 is SQVTM and CDR2 is ANQGSEA. V dropped 0 bases and J dropped 6 bases, with 8 bases sitting between them. This CDR3 is 12 amino acids long. Here the CDR3 DNA reads TGCAGCGTTGAAGAAGGAGGGGCTGAAGCTTTCTTT. This translates into CSVEEGGAEAFF.

CDR3: CASSLPPGLADPHGNTGELFF. The CDR3 DNA reads TGTGCCAGCAGTTTACCCCCCGGACTAGCGGATCCTCACGGGAACACCGGGGAGCTGTTTTTT. The chain uses TRBV28 and TRBJ2-2; 10 bases are shared with TRBD2. CDR1 and CDR2 (germline): MDHEN, SYDVKM. The CDR3 is made up of 21 amino acids. V trimming: 2 bases; J trimming: 1 base; junction bases outside the gene matches: 16.

The chain recombines TRBV5-8 with TRBJ2-5, with 9 bases fitting TRBD1. V was pared by 4 bases and J by 2 bases, with 9 bases of the junction left unmatched. The CDR3 is 16 amino acids. Germline V gene data show CDR1 as SGHTS and CDR2 as YDEGEE. The CDR3 loop reads CASSLGTGIYQETQYF. Here the CDR3 DNA reads TGTGCCAGCAGCCTCGGGACAGGGATCTATCAAGAGACCCAGTACTTC.

V gene TRBV4-3 combines with J gene TRBJ2-7; 7 bases map to TRBD1. CDR1 LGHNA and CDR2 YSLEER come from the germline V gene. The J segment lost 3 bases and the V segment lost 0 bases, leaving 14 bases of the junction unmatched. CDR3 size: 18 residues. The CDR3 loop reads CASSQDETGPDWFYEQYF. The CDR3 coding sequence is TGCGCCAGCAGCCAAGATGAGACAGGGCCCGATTGGTTCTACGAGCAGTACTTC.

Turning to this clone: The junction departs from the called germline gene at one end, perhaps through a read error. This sequence joins TRBV28 and TRBJ2-7, with a tentative D call TRBD1 (6 bases). The CDR3 runs to 15 residues. Germline V gene lookup returns CDR1 MDHEN and CDR2 SYDVKM. The CDR3 reads CASTTRGGSSDEQYF. The DNA of the CDR3 is TGTGCCAGCACCACGAGAGGGGGAAGCTCCGACGAGCAGTACTTC.

This clone appeared a single time. The chain employs TRBV27 and TRBJ1-2, with D uncertain. CDR1 and CDR2 (germline): MNHEY, SMNVEV (reference sequence). Trimming stripped 2 bases from V and 4 bases from J, with 17 bases between. This CDR3 has 16 residues. This CDR3 is CASSLRAAVLGYGYTF. CDR3 nucleotides: TGTGCCAGCAGTTTACGTGCGGCGGTACTCGGCTATGGCTACACCTTC.

This chain connects TRBV11-2 to TRBJ2-5; no definite D call. V gave up 3 bases and J gave up 13 bases, with 15 bases separating them. The CDR3 extends over 12 amino acids. Germline-derived CDR1 and CDR2 are SGHAT and FQNNGV. The CDR3 DNA sequence: TGTGCCAGCAGCTTGACTGGCCCAAAGGCGTACTTC. This sequence encodes CASSLTGPKAYF. The entire variable domain, with the rest obtained from reference TRBV11-2 and TRBJ2-5, is as follows: EAGVAQSPRYKIIEKRQSVAFWCNPISGHATLYWYQQILGQGPKLLIQFQNNGVVDDSQLPKDRFSAERLKGVDSTLKIQPAKLEDSAVYLCASSLTGPKAYFGPGTRLLVL.

The V call is TRBV6-5, the J call TRBJ2-2; 15 nucleotides agree with TRBD2. J was trimmed by 6 bases and V by 4 bases; bases with no gene match: 3. Germline assignment: CDR1 MNHEY and CDR2 SVGAGI. The CDR3 is 16 residues long. CDR3 nucleotide sequence: TGTGCCAGCAGTTCTGGACTAGCGGGAGGGTCCGGGGAGCTGTTTTTT. Its translation: CASSSGLAGGSGELFF.

The chain carries TRBV6-5 and TRBJ1-3; no clear D. Germline V gene lookup returns CDR1 MNHEY and CDR2 SVGAGI. Trimming removed 0 bases from V and 3 bases from J, with 9 bases in between. This CDR3 region has 15 residues. The CDR3 here is CASSYSPGIGNTIYF. CDR3 nucleotides: TGTGCCAGCAGTTACTCCCCAGGAATTGGAAACACCATATATTTT.

This chain joins TRBV18 and TRBJ1-4, with 10 bases aligning to TRBD1. CDR1 is KGHSH and CDR2 is LQKENI in the germline V gene. The trim removed 2 bases at V and 0 bases at J, leaving 3 bases unmatched. This CDR3 comprises 17 residues. The CDR3 sequence: CASSPVGTGATNEKLFF. The CDR3 coding sequence is TGTGCCAGCTCACCAGTGGGGACAGGGGCAACTAATGAAAAACTGTTTTTT.

The chain combines TRBV3-1 (or the pseudogene TRBV3-2) with TRBJ1-5; weak D call: TRBD1 (5 bases). The V gene lost 1 base and the J gene lost 0 bases, with 19 bases spanning the gap. Germline assignment: CDR1 LGHDT and CDR2 YNNKEL (reference sequence). The CDR3 extends over 19 amino acids. The CDR3 here is CASSQAGIDSLISNQPQHF. The CDR3 coding sequence is TGTGCCAGCAGCCAAGCTGGGATAGACAGTCTGATTAGCAATCAGCCCCAGCATTTT.

V gene TRBV6-5 combines with J gene TRBJ1-2, with 8 positions matching TRBD1. Trimming took 5 bases from V and 5 from J; bases not matched to a gene: 10. The germline CDR1 and CDR2 sequences are MNHEY and SVGAGI. The CDR3 loop spans 15 amino acids. DNA for the CDR3: TGTGCCAGCAGTACCCCCGGACAGGGCGGGTATGGCTACACCTTC. Translating it yields CASSTPGQGGYGYTF.

The chain recombines TRBV9 with TRBJ1-6; D is uncertain. This CDR3 is built from 13 residues. The germline gives CDR1 SGDLS, CDR2 YYNGEE. Trimming took off 0 bases at V and 5 bases at J, with 3 bases between the two ends. Here the CDR3 reads CASSVVDNSPLHF. The CDR3 DNA reads TGTGCCAGCAGCGTAGTAGATAATTCACCCCTCCACTTT.

This rearrangement joins TRBV13 to TRBJ1-2; D is uncertain. The germline CDR1 and CDR2 sequences are PRHDT and FYEKMQ (reference sequence). The CDR3 has 12 amino acids. V lost 0 bases, J lost 6 bases, and 5 bases lay in between. CDR3 nucleotide sequence: TGTGCCAGCAGCTTAGGGGCAGATGGCTACACCTTC. Translated: CASSLGADGYTF.

The V and J genes are TRBV3-1 (or the pseudogene TRBV3-2) and TRBJ2-5, with TRBD1 matching over 7 bases. The CDR3 contains 15 residues. Germline CDR1 is LGHDT and CDR2 is YNNKEL (reference sequence). V trimming: 2 bases; J trimming: 1 base; junction bases outside the gene matches: 4. The chain's CDR3 is CASSQLGQFQETQYF. The CDR3 DNA follows: TGTGCCAGCAGCCAACTGGGACAGTTCCAAGAGACCCAGTACTTC.

This chain's CDR3 is CASSLFPGQHATNEKLFF. CDR3 in DNA: TGTGCCAGCAGTTTATTTCCGGGACAGCATGCAACTAATGAAAAACTGTTTTTT. This chain connects TRBV27 to TRBJ1-4; 7 bases fit TRBD1. CDR1 and CDR2 (germline): MNHEY, SMNVEV (reference sequence). V gave up 1 base and J gave up 0 bases; unmatched junction bases: 8. The CDR3 sequence is 18 residues long.

CDR3: CASSLLAGGLGSYEQYF. The CDR3, as DNA: TGTGCCAGCAGCTTACTAGCGGGGGGGCTCGGCTCCTACGAGCAGTACTTC. This chain connects TRBV7-8 to TRBJ2-7; TRBD2 aligns across 12 bases. Trimming at V came to 2 bases and at J to 0 bases, leaving 5 bases not matched to a gene. CDR1 is SGHVS, CDR2 FQNEAQ, per germline. This CDR3 region has 17 residues.

The chain employs TRBV27 and TRBJ2-7; D remains unclear. Germline V gene data show CDR1 as MNHEY and CDR2 as SMNVEV (reference sequence). Deletions cut 5 bases from V and 7 bases from J, with 9 bases between. This CDR3 has 11 residues. CDR3 amino acids: CASSNTREQYF. CDR3 sequence (DNA): TGTGCCAGCAGTAATACGAGGGAGCAGTACTTC.

This chain uses TRBV28 with TRBJ1-1, with TRBD1 matching 11 bases. Germline trimming cut 7 bases from V and 3 bases from J; bases unmatched to any gene: 7. Germline V gives CDR1 MDHEN, CDR2 SYDVKM. This CDR3 has 15 amino acids. The CDR3 spells CASISQGQGDTEAFF. CDR3 nucleotide sequence: TGTGCCAGCATCTCCCAGGGACAGGGGGACACTGAAGCTTTCTTT.

This rearrangement joins TRBV7-9 to TRBJ2-7; D is undetermined. The CDR3 is made up of 12 amino acids. Germline-derived CDR1 and CDR2 are SEHNR and FQNEAQ (reference sequence). V lost 1 base and J lost 3, with 4 bases in between. CDR3 loop: CASSLGYYEQYF. The CDR3 DNA reads as TGTGCCAGCAGCTTAGGTTACTACGAGCAGTACTTC.